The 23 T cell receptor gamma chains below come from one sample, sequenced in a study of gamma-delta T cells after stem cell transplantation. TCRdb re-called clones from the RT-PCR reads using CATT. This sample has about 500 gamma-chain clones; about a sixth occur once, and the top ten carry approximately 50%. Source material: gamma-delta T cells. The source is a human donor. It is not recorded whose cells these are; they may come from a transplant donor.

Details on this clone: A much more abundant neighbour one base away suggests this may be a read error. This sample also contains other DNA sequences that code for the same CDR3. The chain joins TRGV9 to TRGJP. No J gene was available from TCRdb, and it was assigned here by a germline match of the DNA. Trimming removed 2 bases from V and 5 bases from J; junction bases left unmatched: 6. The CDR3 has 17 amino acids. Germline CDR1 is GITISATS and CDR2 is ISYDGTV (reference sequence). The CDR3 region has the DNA TGTGCCTTGTGGGAGGCGCTAGAAGAGTTGGGCAAAAAAATCAAGGTATTT. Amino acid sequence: CALWEALEELGKKIKVF.

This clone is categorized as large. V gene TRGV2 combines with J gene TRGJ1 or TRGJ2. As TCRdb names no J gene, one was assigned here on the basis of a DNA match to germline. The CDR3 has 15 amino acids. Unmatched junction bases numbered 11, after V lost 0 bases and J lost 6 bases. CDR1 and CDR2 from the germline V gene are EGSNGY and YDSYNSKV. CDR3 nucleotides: TGTGCCACCTGGGACGGGCCTCGGGTCGTTTATAAGAAACTCTTT. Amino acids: CATWDGPRVVYKKLF.

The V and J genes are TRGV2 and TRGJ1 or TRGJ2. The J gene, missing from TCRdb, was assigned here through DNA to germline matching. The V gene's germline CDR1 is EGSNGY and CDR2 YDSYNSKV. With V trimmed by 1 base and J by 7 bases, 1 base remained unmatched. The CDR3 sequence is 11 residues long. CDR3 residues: CATWDGYKKLF. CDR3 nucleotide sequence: TGTGCCACCTGGGACGGATATAAGAAACTCTTT.

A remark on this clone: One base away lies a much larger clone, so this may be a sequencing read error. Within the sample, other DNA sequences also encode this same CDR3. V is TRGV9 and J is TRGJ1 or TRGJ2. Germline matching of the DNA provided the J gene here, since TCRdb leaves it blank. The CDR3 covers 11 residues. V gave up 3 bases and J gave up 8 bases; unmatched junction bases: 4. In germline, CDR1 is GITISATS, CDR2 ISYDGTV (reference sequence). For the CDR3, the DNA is TGTGCCTTGTGGGAGACCCATAAGAAACTCTTT. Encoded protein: CALWETHKKLF.

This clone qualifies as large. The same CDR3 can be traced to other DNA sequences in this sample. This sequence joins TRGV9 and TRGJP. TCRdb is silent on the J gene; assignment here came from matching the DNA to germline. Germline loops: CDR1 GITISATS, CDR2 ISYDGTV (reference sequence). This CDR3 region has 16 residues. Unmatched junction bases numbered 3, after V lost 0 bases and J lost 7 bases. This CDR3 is CALWEVQELGKKIKVF. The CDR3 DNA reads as TGTGCCTTGTGGGAGGTGCAGGAGTTGGGCAAAAAAATCAAGGTATTT.

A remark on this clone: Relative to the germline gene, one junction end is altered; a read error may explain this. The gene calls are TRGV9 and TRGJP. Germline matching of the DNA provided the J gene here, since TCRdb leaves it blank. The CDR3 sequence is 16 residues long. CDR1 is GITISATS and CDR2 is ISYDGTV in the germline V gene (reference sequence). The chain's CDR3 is CALWEKQELGKKVKVF. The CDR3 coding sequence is TGTGCCTTGTGGGAGAAGCAAGAGTTGGGCAAAAAAGTCAAGGTATTT.

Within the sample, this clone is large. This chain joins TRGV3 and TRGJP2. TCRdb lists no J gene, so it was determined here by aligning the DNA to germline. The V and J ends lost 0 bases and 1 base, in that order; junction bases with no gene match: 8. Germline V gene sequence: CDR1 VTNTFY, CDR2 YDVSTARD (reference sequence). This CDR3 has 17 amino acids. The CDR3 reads CATWDRLVGSSDWIKTF. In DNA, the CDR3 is TGTGCCACCTGGGACAGGCTAGTAGGTAGTAGTGATTGGATCAAGACGTTT.

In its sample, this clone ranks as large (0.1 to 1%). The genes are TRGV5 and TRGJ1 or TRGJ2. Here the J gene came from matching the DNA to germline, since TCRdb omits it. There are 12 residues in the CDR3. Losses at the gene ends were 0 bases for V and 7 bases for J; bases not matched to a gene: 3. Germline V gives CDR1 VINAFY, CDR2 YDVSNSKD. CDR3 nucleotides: TGTGCCACCTGGGACAGGCCGTATAAGAAACTCTTT. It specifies CATWDRPYKKLF.

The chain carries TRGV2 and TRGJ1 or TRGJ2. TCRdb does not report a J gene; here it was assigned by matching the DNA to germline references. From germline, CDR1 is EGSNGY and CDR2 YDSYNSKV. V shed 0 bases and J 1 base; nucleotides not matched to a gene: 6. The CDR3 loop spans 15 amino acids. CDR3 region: CATWDGPRNYYKKLF. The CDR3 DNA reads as TGTGCCACCTGGGACGGGCCACGAAATTATTATAAGAAACTCTTT.

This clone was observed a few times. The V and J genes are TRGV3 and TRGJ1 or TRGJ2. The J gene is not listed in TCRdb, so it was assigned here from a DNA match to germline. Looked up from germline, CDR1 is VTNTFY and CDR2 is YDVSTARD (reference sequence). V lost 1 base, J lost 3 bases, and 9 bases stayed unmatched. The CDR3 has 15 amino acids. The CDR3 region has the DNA TGTGCCACCTGGGACAGTCCGGGGATTTATTATAAGAAACTCTTT. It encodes CATWDSPGIYYKKLF.

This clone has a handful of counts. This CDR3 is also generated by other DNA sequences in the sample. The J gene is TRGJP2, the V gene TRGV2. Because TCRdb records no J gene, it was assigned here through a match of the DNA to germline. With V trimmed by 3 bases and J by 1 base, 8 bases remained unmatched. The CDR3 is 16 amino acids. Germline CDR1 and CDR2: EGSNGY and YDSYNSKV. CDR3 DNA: TGTGCCACCTGGGACTCAGGCGGTAGTAGTGATTGGATCAAGACGTTT. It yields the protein CATWDSGGSSDWIKTF.

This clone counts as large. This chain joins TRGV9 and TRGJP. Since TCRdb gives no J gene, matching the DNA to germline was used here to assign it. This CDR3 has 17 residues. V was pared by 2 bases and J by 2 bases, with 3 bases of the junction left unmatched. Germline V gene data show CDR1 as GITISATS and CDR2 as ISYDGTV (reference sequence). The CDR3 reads CALWEARQELGKKIKVF. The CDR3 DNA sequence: TGTGCCTTGTGGGAGGCCCGGCAAGAGTTGGGCAAAAAAATCAAGGTATTT.

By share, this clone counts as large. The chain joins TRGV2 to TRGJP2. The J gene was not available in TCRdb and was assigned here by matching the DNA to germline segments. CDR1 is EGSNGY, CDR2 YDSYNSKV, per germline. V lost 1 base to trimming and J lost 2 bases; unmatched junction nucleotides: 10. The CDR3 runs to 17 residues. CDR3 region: CATWDGRGASSDWIKTF. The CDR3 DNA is TGTGCCACCTGGGACGGTCGCGGGGCCAGTAGTGATTGGATCAAGACGTTT.

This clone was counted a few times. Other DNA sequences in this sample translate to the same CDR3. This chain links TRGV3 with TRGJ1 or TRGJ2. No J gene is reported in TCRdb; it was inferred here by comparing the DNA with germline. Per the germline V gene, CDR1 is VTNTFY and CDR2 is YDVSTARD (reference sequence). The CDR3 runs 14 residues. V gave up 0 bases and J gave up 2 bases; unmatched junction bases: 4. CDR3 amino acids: CATWDRRDYYKKLF. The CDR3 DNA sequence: TGTGCCACCTGGGACAGGCGAGATTATTATAAGAAACTCTTT.

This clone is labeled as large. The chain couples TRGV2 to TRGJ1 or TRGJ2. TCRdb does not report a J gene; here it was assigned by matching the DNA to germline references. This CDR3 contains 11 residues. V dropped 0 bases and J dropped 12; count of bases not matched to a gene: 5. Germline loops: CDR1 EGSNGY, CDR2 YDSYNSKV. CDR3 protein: CATWDGPGKLF. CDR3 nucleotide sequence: TGTGCCACCTGGGACGGGCCGGGGAAACTCTTT.

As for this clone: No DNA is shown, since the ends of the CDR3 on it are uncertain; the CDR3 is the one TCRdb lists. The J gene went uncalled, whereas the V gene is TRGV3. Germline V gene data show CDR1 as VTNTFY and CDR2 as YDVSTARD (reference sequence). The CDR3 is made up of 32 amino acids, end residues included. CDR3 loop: CATWDCRIIIRNSLAVEQHLLSQVSIGRIQHF.

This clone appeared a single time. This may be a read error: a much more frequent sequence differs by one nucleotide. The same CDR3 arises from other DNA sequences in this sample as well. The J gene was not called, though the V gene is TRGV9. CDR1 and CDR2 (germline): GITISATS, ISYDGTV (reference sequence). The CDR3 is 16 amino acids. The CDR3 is CALWEVLELGKKIKVF. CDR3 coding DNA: TGTGCCTTGTGGGAGGTGTTAGAGTTGGGCAAAAAAATCAAAGTATTT.

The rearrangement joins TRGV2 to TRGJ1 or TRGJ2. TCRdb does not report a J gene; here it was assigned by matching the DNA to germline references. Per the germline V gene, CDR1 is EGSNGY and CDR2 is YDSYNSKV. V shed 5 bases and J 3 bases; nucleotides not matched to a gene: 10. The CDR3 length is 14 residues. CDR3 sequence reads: CATWVPPIYYKKLF. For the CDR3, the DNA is TGTGCCACCTGGGTACCCCCTATTTATTATAAGAAACTCTTT.

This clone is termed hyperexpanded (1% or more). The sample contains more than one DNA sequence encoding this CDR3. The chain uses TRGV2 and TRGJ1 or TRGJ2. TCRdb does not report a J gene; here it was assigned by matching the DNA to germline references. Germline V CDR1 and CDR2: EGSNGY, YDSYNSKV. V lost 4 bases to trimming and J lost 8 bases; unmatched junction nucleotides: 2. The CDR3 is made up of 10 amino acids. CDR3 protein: CATWEDKKLF. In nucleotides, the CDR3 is TGTGCCACCTGGGAGGATAAGAAACTCTTT.

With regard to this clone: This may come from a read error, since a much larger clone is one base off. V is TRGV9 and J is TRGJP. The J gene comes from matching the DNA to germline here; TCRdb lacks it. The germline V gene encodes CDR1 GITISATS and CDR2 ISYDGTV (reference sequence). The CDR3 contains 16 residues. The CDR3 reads CALWESQGLGKKIKVF. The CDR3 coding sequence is TGTGCCTTGTGGGAGAGTCAAGGGTTGGGCAAAAAAATCAAGGTATTT.

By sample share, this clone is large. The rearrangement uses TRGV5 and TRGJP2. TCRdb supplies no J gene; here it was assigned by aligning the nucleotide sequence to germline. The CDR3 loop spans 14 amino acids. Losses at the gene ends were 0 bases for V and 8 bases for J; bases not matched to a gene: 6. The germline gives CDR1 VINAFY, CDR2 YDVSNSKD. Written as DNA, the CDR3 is TGTGCCACCTGGGACAGGCCGGGGGATTGGATCAAGACGTTT. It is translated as CATWDRPGDWIKTF.

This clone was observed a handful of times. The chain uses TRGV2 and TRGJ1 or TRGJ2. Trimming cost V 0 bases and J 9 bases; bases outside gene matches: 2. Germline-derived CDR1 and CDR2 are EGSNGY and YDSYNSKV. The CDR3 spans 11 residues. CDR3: CATWDGPKKLF. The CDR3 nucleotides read TGTGCCACCTGGGACGGGCCTAAGAAACTCTTT.

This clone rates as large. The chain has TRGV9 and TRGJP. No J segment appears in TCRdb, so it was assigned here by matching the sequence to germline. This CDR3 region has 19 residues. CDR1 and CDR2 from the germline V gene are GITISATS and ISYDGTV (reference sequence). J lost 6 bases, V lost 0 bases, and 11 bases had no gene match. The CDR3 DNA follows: TGTGCCTTGTGGGAGGTGCAAGACAACCGAGAGTTGGGCAAAAAAATCAAGGTATTT. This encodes CALWEVQDNRELGKKIKVF.